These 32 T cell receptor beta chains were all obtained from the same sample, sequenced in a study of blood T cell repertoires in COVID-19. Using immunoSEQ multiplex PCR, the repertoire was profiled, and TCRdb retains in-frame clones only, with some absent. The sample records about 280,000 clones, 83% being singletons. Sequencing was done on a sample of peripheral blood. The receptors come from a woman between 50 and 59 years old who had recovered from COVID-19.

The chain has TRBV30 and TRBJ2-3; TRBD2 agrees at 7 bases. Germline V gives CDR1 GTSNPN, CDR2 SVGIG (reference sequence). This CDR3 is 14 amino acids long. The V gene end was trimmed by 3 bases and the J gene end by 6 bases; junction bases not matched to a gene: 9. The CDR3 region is CAWSQGGSRDTQYF. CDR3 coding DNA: TGTGCCTGGAGCCAGGGCGGGAGCAGGGATACGCAGTATTTT.

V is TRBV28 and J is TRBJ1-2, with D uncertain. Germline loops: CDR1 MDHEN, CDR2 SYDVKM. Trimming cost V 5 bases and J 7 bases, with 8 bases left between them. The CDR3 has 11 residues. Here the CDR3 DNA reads TGTGCCAGCAGTGGGGAGGCTGGCTACACCTTC. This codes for CASSGEAGYTF.

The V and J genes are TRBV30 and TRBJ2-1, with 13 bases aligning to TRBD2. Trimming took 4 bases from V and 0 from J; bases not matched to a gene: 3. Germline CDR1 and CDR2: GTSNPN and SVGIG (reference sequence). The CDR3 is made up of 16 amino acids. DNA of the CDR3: TGTGCCTGGACGGGACTAGCGGGAAGCTCCTACAATGAGCAGTTCTTC. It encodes CAWTGLAGSSYNEQFF.

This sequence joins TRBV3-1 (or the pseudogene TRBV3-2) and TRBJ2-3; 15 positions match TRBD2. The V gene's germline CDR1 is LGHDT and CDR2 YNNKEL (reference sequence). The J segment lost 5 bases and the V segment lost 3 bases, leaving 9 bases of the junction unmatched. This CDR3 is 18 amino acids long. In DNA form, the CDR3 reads TGTGCCAGCAGCCAGGGACTAGCGGGAGGCCCGCAAGTAGATACGCAGTATTTT. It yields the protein CASSQGLAGGPQVDTQYF.

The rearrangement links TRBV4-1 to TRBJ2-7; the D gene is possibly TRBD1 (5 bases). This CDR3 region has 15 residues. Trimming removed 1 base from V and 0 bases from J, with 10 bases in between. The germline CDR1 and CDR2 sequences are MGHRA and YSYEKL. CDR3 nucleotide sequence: TGCGCCAGCAGCCAAGGGCAGGGTGGCTCCTACGAGCAGTACTTC. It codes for CASSQGQGGSYEQYF.

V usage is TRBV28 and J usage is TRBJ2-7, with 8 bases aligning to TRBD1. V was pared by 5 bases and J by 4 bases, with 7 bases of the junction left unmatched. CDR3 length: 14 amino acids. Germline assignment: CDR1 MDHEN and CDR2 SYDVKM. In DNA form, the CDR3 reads TGTGCCAGCAGTCGGGGACAGGTCGGTTACGAGCAGTACTTC. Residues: CASSRGQVGYEQYF.

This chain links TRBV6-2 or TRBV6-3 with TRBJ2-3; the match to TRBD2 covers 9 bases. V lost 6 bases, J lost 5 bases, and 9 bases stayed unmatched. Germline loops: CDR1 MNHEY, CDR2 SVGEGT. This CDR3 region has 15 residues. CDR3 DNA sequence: TGTGCCAGCAGCAAAGCGGGAGGCTGGGAAGATACGCAGTATTTT. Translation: CASSKAGGWEDTQYF.

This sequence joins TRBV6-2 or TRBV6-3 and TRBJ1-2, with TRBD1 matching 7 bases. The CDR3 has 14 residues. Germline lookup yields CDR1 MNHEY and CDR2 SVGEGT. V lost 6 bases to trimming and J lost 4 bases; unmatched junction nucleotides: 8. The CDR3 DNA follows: TGTGCCAGCAGCTCCGGGACAGAGGTCTATGGCTACACCTTC. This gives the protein CASSSGTEVYGYTF.

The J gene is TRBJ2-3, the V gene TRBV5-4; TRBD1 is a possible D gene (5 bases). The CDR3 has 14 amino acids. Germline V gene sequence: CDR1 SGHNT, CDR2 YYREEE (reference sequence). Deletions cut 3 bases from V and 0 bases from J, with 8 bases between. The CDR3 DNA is TGTGCCAGCAGCTCACAGGTCAGCACAGATACGCAGTATTTT. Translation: CASSSQVSTDTQYF. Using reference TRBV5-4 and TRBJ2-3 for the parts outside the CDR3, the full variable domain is ETGVTQSPTHLIKTRGQQVTLRCSSQSGHNTVSWYQQALGQGPQFIFQYYREEENGRGNFPPRFSGLQFPNYSSELNVNALELDDSALYLCASSSQVSTDTQYFGPGTRLTVL.

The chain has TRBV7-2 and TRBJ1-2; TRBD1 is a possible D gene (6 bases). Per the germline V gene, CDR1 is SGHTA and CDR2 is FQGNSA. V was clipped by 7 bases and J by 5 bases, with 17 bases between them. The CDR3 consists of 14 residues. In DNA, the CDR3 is TGTGCCAGCAATCGACAGGACGGGTCATATGGCTACACCTTC. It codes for CASNRQDGSYGYTF.

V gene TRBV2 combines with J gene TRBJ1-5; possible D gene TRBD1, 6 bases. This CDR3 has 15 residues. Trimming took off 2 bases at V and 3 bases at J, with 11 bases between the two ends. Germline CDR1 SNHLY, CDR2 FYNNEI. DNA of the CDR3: TGTGCCAGCAGTGAACAGACAGGCCACAATCAGCCCCAGCATTTT. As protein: CASSEQTGHNQPQHF.

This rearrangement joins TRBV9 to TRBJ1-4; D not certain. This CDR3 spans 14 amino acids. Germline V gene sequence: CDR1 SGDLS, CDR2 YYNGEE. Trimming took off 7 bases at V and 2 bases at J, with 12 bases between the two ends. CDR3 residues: CASAPVVTNEKLFF. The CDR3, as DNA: TGTGCCAGCGCTCCGGTCGTGACTAATGAAAAACTGTTTTTT.

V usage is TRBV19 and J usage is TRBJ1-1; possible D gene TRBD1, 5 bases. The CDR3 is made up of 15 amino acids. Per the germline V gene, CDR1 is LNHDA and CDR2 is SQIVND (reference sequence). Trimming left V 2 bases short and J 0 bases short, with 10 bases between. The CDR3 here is CASSIKGDLNTEAFF. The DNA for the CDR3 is TGTGCCAGTAGTATAAAAGGGGATCTGAACACTGAAGCTTTCTTT. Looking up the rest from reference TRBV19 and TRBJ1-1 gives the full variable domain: DGGITQSPKYLFRKEGQNVTLSCEQNLNHDAMYWYRQDPGQGLRLIYYSQIVNDFQKGDIAEGYSVSREKKESFPLTVTSAQKNPTAFYLCASSIKGDLNTEAFFGQGTRLTVV.

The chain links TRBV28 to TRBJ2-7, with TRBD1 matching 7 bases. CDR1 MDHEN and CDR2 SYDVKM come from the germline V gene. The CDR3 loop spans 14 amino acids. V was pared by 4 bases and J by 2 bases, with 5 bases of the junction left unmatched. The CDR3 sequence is CASSSGQATYEQYF. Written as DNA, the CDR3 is TGTGCCAGCAGTTCTGGACAGGCTACCTACGAGCAGTACTTC.

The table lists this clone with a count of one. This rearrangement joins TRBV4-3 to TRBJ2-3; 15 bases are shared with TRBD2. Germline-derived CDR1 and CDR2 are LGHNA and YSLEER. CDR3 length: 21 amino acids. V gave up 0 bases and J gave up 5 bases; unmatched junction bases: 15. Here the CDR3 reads CASSQDLTAGTSGRNVDTQYF. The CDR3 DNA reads TGCGCCAGCAGCCAAGACCTGACTGCCGGGACTAGCGGGAGGAATGTAGATACGCAGTATTTT.

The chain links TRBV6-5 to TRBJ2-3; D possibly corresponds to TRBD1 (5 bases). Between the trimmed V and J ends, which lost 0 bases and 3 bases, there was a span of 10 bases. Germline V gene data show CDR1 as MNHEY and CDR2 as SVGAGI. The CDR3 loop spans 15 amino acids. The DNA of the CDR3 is TGTGCCAGCAGTTACTCCTCAGGGCGTACAGATACGCAGTATTTT. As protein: CASSYSSGRTDTQYF.

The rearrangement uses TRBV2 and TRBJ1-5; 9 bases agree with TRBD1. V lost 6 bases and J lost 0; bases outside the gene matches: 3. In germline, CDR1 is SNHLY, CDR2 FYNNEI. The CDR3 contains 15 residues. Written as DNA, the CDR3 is TGTGCCAGCAGGCCGGGACAGGGTAGCAATCAGCCCCAGCATTTT. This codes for CASRPGQGSNQPQHF.

CDR3 nucleotides: TGTGCCAGCAGTTTAGACCCCGGGACAGCTAATTCACCCCTCCACTTT. Translated: CASSLDPGTANSPLHF. The gene calls are TRBV28 and TRBJ1-6; 7 bases align to TRBD1. This CDR3 region has 16 residues. V lost 2 bases to trimming and J lost 6 bases; unmatched junction nucleotides: 7. CDR1 is MDHEN, CDR2 SYDVKM, per germline.

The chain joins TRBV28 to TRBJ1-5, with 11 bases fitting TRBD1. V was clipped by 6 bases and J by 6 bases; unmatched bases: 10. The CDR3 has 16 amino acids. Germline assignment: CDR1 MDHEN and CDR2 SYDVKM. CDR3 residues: CASSSPDRGHSQPQHF. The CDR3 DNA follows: TGTGCCAGCAGCAGCCCGGACAGGGGGCATAGTCAGCCCCAGCATTTT.

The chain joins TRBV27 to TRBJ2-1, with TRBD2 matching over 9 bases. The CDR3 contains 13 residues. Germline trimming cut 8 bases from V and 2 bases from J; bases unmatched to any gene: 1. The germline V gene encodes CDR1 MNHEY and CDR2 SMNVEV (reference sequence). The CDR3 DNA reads TGTGCCAGCCTAGCGGGGCCCTACAATGAGCAGTTCTTC. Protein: CASLAGPYNEQFF.

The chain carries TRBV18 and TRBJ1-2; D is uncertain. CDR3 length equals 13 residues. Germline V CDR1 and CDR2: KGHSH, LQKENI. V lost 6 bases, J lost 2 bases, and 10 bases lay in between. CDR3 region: CASSVDFNYGYTF. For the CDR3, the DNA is TGTGCCAGCTCCGTCGACTTCAACTATGGCTACACCTTC.

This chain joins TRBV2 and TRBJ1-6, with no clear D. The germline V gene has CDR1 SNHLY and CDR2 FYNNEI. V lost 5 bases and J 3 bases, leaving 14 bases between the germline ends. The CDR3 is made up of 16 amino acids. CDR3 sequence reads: CASSSPAQSYNSPLHF. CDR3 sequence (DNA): TGTGCCAGCAGTTCCCCCGCACAGAGCTATAATTCACCCCTCCACTTT.

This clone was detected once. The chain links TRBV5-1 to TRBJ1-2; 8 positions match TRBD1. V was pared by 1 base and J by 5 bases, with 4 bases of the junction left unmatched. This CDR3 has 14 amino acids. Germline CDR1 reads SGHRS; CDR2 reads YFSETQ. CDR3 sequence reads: CASSLQGAEYGYTF. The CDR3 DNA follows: TGCGCCAGCAGCTTGCAGGGGGCGGAATATGGCTACACCTTC.

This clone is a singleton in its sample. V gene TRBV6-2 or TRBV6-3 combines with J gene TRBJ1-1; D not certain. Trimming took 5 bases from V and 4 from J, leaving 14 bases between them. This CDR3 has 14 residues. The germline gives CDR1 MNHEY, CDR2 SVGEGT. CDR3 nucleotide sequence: TGTGCCAGCAGTCTCTCAGAGGTGAGCACTGAAGCTTTCTTT. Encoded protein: CASSLSEVSTEAFF.

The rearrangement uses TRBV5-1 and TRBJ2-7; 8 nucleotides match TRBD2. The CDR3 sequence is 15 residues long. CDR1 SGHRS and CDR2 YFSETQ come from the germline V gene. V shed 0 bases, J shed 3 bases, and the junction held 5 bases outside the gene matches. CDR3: CASSLGAGGGYEQYF. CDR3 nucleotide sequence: TGCGCCAGCAGCTTGGGTGCGGGGGGAGGCTACGAGCAGTACTTC.

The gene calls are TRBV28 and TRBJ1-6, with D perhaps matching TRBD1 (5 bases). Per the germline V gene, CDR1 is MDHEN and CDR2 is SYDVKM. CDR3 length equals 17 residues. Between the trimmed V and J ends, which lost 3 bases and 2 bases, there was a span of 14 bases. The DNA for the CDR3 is TGTGCCAGCAGTTTGGGGGGGGTAAATCCCTATAATTCACCCCTCCACTTT. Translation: CASSLGGVNPYNSPLHF.

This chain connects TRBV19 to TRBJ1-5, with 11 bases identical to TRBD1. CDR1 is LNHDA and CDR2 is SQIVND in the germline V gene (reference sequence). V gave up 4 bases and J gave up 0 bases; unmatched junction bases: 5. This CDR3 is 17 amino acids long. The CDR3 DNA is TGTGCCAGTAGTAGAGGGACAGGGGGAAGTAGCAATCAGCCCCAGCATTTT. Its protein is CASSRGTGGSSNQPQHF.

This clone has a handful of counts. In nucleotides, the CDR3 is TGCGCCAGCAGCCCGACTCGAGATACGCAGTATTTT. This codes for CASSPTRDTQYF. This chain uses TRBV5-1 with TRBJ2-3; D remains unclear. The ends were cut back, 4 bases at V and 5 bases at J, with 8 bases in the middle. Germline values: CDR1 SGHRS, CDR2 YFSETQ. The CDR3 is 12 amino acids.

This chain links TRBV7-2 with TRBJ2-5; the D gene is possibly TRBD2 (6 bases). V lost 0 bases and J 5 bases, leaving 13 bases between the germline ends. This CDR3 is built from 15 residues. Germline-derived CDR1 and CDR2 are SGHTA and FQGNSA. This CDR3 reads CASSLAVAEWETQYF. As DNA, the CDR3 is TGTGCCAGCAGCTTAGCGGTAGCGGAATGGGAGACCCAGTACTTC.

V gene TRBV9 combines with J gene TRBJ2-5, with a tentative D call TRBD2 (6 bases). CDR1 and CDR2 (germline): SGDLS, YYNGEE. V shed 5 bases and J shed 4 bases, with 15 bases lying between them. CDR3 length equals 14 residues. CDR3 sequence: CASSFRAGGETQYF. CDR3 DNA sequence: TGTGCCAGCAGTTTCCGAGCGGGCGGAGAGACCCAGTACTTC. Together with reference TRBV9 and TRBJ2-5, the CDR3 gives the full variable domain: DSGVTQTPKHLITATGQRVTLRCSPRSGDLSVYWYQQSLDQGLQFLIQYYNGEERAKGNILERFSAQQFPDLHSELNLSSLELGDSALYFCASSFRAGGETQYFGPGTRLLVL.

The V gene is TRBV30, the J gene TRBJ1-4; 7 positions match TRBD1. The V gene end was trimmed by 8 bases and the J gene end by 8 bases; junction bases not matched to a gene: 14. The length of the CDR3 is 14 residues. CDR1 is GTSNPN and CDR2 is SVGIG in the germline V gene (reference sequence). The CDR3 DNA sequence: TGTGCCACACAGTTTAGAACAGGGGAAGAAAAACTGTTTTTT. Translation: CATQFRTGEEKLFF.

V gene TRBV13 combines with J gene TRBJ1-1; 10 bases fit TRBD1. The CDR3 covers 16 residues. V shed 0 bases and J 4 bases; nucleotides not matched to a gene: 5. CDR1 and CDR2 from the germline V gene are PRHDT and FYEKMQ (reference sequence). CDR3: CASSLGLWTGGTEAFF. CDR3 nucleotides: TGTGCCAGCAGCTTAGGCCTCTGGACAGGGGGCACTGAAGCTTTCTTT.